A selection of T cell receptor beta chains follows, all from one sample in a study of response to subunit inactivated influenza vaccine. TCRdb redid the calling of the RT-PCR reads with MiXCR, one entry per CDR3 protein. The sample yields around 520,000 distinct CDR3 sequences, roughly 27% seen once. The sample consisted of CD4+ T cells sorted from PBMCs, taken about 5 days after vaccination. The source is a man in his fifties or sixties who received an inactivated influenza vaccine. CDR3s include the opening cysteine and the closing phenylalanine or tryptophan. D genes are given only for firm matches. Some rows have no size entry. The others give once, few or many, or a class for an expanded clone.

length,J,D,size,V,DNA,CDR3
16,TRBJ2-3,TRBD2,few,TRBV20-1,TGCAGTGCTAGCCTAGCGGGTAGATTGCTGTCAGATACGCAGTATTTT,CSASLAGRLLSDTQYF
14,TRBJ2-7,-,few,TRBV10-3,TGTGCCATCAGTGAACGTCTAGCTACCTACGAGCAGTACTTC,CAISERLATYEQYF
16,TRBJ1-1,-,-,TRBV5-1,TGCGCCAGCAGCTTGACCGGGGGTAAATTACTCTCCGAAGCTTTCTTT,CASSLTGGKLLSEAFF
14,TRBJ1-5,-,few,TRBV20-1,TGCAGTGCTAGAGTCTCGCAGGGTGATCAGCCCCAGCATTTT,CSARVSQGDQPQHF
16,TRBJ2-7,-,-,TRBV4-2,TGTGCCAGCAGCCCCGCGGCCAGGCAGGCCGCCTACGAGCAGTACTTC,CASSPAARQAAYEQYF
13,TRBJ2-1,TRBD2,few,TRBV29-1,TGCAGCGGCGCTAGCGGGAGGGCTCATGAGCAGTTCTTC,CSGASGRAHEQFF
15,TRBJ1-1,-,-,TRBV10-3,TGTGCCATCAGTGAGTCGGGGGGACCGAACACTGAAGCTTTCTTT,CAISESGGPNTEAFF
12,TRBJ2-5,TRBD1,few,TRBV7-8,TGTGCCAGCAGCAATAGGGGGCAGACCCAGTACTTC,CASSNRGQTQYF
13,TRBJ1-5,-,few,TRBV12-3/TRBV12-4,TGTGCCAGCAGTTTTAACCAAAATCAGCCCCAGCATTTT,CASSFNQNQPQHF
13,TRBJ2-7,-,-,TRBV28,TGTGCCAGCAGCTGGGGGAGAGGTTACGAGCAGTACTTC,CASSWGRGYEQYF
12,TRBJ2-1,-,few,TRBV29-1,TGCAGCGTCAAAAGGGGGTACAATGAGCAGTTCTTC,CSVKRGYNEQFF